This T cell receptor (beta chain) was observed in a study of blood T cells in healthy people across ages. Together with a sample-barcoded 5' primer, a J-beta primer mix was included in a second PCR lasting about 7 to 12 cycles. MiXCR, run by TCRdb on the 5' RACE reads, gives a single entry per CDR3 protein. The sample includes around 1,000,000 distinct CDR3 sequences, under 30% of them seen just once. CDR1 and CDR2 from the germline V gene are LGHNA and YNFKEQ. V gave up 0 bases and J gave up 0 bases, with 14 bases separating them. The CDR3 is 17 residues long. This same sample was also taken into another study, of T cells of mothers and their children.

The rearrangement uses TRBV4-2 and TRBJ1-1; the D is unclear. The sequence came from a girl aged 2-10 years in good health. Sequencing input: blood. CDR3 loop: CASSQDLWGTMNTEAFF. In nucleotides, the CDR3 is TGTGCCAGCAGCCAAGATCTTTGGGGAACCATGAACACTGAAGCTTTCTTT.